This T cell receptor (beta chain) is from a study of control samples from healthy donors and cancer patients. CDR3 length equals 13 residues. Germline CDR1 SNHLY, CDR2 FYNNEI. The ends were cut back, 8 bases at V and 4 bases at J, with 13 bases in the middle. This table comes from immunoSEQ multiplex PCR, and its TCRdb copy is limited to in-frame clones, with some not included. The sample carries about 77,000 clones, 85% to 95% recorded once. The source is a woman aged 55 to 70 in good health. Sequencing input: blood. The rearrangement uses TRBV2 and TRBJ2-3, with D hard to call. CDR3 region: CASGITMADTQYF. DNA of the CDR3: TGTGCCAGCGGGATAACTATGGCAGATACGCAGTATTTT. The variable domain in full, with the rest retrieved from reference TRBV2 and TRBJ2-3, is EPEVTQTPSHQVTQMGQEVILRCVPISNHLYFYWYRQILGQKVEFLVSFYNNEISEKSEIFDDQFSVERPDGSNFTLKIRSTKLEDSAMYFCASGITMADTQYFGPGTRLTVL.